These 26 T cell receptor beta chains share one sample of origin, sequenced in a study of blood T cells in healthy people across ages. Sample-barcoded 5' priming and a J-beta primer mix drove a second PCR of 7 to 11 cycles. TCRdb reanalysed the 5' RACE reads using MiXCR and keeps one entry per CDR3 protein. The repertoire includes around 800,000 distinct CDR3 sequences, about half of them detected once, and over 15% sits in the top ten. Sequenced sample: blood. All receptors come from a man older than 75 in good health.

The rearrangement links TRBV4-1 to TRBJ2-1, with D hard to call. The CDR3 covers 16 residues. Trimming removed 0 bases from V and 5 bases from J, with 14 bases in between. Germline CDR1 and CDR2: MGHRA and YSYEKL. This CDR3 is CASSQDPRFSDNEQFF. CDR3 bases: TGCGCCAGCAGCCAAGATCCGCGTTTTTCGGACAATGAGCAGTTCTTC.

This clonotype has only a few counts. The genes are TRBV9 and TRBJ2-7, with D hard to call. This CDR3 is built from 13 residues. Germline CDR1 SGDLS, CDR2 YYNGEE. Trimming cost V 0 bases and J 3 bases, with 7 bases left between them. The CDR3 region has the DNA TGTGCCAGCAGCGTAGGCAATAACTACGAGCAGTACTTC. Amino acid sequence: CASSVGNNYEQYF.

The chain combines TRBV28 with TRBJ2-3; unclear D gene. The CDR3 has 16 residues. V was pared by 5 bases and J by 4 bases, with 19 bases between. The germline CDR1 and CDR2 sequences are MDHEN and SYDVKM. The CDR3 protein is CASSLITSGRPDTQYF. In nucleotides, the CDR3 is TGTGCCAGCAGTCTTATAACCTCCGGCCGGCCAGATACGCAGTATTTT.

CDR3 sequence: CASSPPYRRGEQYF. In nucleotides, the CDR3 is TGTGCCAGCTCACCACCTTATCGACGGGGCGAGCAGTACTTC. The chain uses TRBV18 and TRBJ2-7, with D possibly being TRBD2 (5 bases). Trimming shortened V by 0 bases and J by 6 bases, and 12 bases separated the two germline ends. The length of the CDR3 is 14 residues. CDR1 and CDR2 (germline): KGHSH, LQKENI. Together with reference TRBV18 and TRBJ2-7, the CDR3 gives the full variable domain: NAGVMQNPRHLVRRRGQEARLRCSPMKGHSHVYWYRQLPEEGLKFMVYLQKENIIDESGMPKERFSAEFPKEGPSILRIQQVVRGDSAAYFCASSPPYRRGEQYFGPGTRLTVT.

This clonotype showed up just a few times. CDR3 sequence (DNA): TGTGCCAGCAGTGAGAGGGCGGCGGGAACTGAAGCTTTCTTT. Translating gives CASSERAAGTEAFF. This chain uses TRBV25-1 with TRBJ1-1; D ambiguous. Germline V gene data show CDR1 as MGHDK and CDR2 as SYGVNS. This CDR3 spans 14 amino acids. Trimming took 3 bases from V and 5 from J, leaving 13 bases between them.

The chain joins TRBV20-1 to TRBJ2-7, with 8 bases aligning to TRBD2. The ends lost 0 bases at V and 3 bases at J; junction bases unmatched: 7. Germline CDR1 DFQATT, CDR2 SNEGSKA (reference sequence). This CDR3 region has 15 residues. CDR3 amino acids: CSARDRVAGLYEQYF. CDR3 coding DNA: TGCAGTGCTAGAGATAGGGTAGCGGGACTCTACGAGCAGTACTTC.

This clonotype showed up many times. Here the CDR3 DNA reads TGCAGCGTTGGGGTTTCGAGGTCGGAGACCCAGTACTTC. This sequence encodes CSVGVSRSETQYF. The V call is TRBV29-1, the J call TRBJ2-5; D remains unclear. The germline V gene has CDR1 SQVTM and CDR2 ANQGSEA. CDR3 length: 13 amino acids. V lost 4 bases and J lost 5, with 14 bases in between. The entire variable domain, with the rest obtained from reference TRBV29-1 and TRBJ2-5, is as follows: SAVISQKPSRDICQRGTSLTIQCQVDSQVTMMFWYRQQPGQSLTLIATANQGSEATYESGFVIDKFPISRPNLTFSTLTVSNMSPEDSSIYLCSVGVSRSETQYFGPGTRLLVL.

V gene TRBV4-2 combines with J gene TRBJ2-2; the match to TRBD1 covers 12 bases. This CDR3 is 16 amino acids long. Per germline, CDR1 LGHNA and CDR2 YNFKEQ. The V and J ends lost 5 bases and 4 bases, in that order; junction bases with no gene match: 5. The CDR3 reads CASSARDRGPTGELFF. CDR3 in DNA: TGTGCCAGCAGCGCCCGGGACAGGGGGCCCACCGGGGAGCTGTTTTTT.

The sample holds one count of this clonotype. The chain employs TRBV29-1 and TRBJ1-2, with TRBD1 matching 7 bases. Germline trimming cut 2 bases from V and 8 bases from J; bases unmatched to any gene: 8. Germline CDR1 is SQVTM and CDR2 is ANQGSEA. The length of the CDR3 is 13 residues. The CDR3 bases are TGCAGCGTTGAATCCGGCAGGGGGTTCGGCTACACCTTC. The encoded protein is CSVESGRGFGYTF. The full variable domain, completed using reference TRBV29-1 and TRBJ1-2, is SAVISQKPSRDICQRGTSLTIQCQVDSQVTMMFWYRQQPGQSLTLIATANQGSEATYESGFVIDKFPISRPNLTFSTLTVSNMSPEDSSIYLCSVESGRGFGYTFGSGTRLTVV.

The table lists this clonotype with a few counts. The chain employs TRBV28 and TRBJ2-1; D may be TRBD2 (5 bases). V dropped 7 bases and J dropped 7 bases, with 20 bases sitting between them. There are 15 residues in the CDR3. The germline gives CDR1 MDHEN, CDR2 SYDVKM. The CDR3 spells CASKAPGGSVNEQFF. In nucleotides, the CDR3 is TGTGCCAGCAAGGCCCCGGGCGGTAGCGTAAATGAGCAGTTCTTC.

V usage is TRBV6-6 and J usage is TRBJ2-5, with TRBD2 matching 8 bases. CDR1 is MNHNY and CDR2 is SVGAGI in the germline V gene (reference sequence). The CDR3 consists of 14 residues. The V and J ends lost 7 bases and 1 base, in that order; junction bases with no gene match: 5. CDR3 nucleotides: TGTGCCAGCAAACGGGAGGGCAGCCAAGAGACCCAGTACTTC. Translating it yields CASKREGSQETQYF.

This clonotype was observed at least ten times. V usage is TRBV15 and J usage is TRBJ2-5; 9 bases match TRBD1. The CDR3 is 16 amino acids. In germline, CDR1 is LNHNV, CDR2 YYDKDF (reference sequence). With 0 bases clipped from V and 4 bases from J, the junction kept 6 bases outside the gene matches. The CDR3 DNA sequence: TGTGCCACCAGCAGAGATCGAGGACAGGGGAGAGAGACCCAGTACTTC. Its protein product is CATSRDRGQGRETQYF.

The chain links TRBV7-2 to TRBJ2-5; D assignment may be TRBD1 or TRBD2 (7 bases each). The CDR3 consists of 15 residues. Germline V gene lookup returns CDR1 SGHTA and CDR2 FQGNSA. The ends were cut back, 3 bases at V and 5 bases at J, with 16 bases in the middle. CDR3 region: CASSFLGGGYETQYF. CDR3 bases: TGTGCCAGCAGCTTTCTGGGAGGGGGCTATGAGACCCAGTACTTC.

This clonotype was recorded a few times. J is TRBJ2-3 and V is TRBV5-1; the D is unclear. Looked up from germline, CDR1 is SGHRS and CDR2 is YFSETQ. The V and J ends lost 0 bases and 3 bases respectively, with 8 bases between them. The length of the CDR3 is 14 residues. This CDR3 reads CASSLGAETDTQYF. CDR3 coding DNA: TGCGCCAGCAGCTTGGGGGCGGAAACAGATACGCAGTATTTT. The full variable domain, rest sourced from reference TRBV5-1 and TRBJ2-3, is KAGVTQTPRYLIKTRGQQVTLSCSPISGHRSVSWYQQTPGQGLQFLFEYFSETQRNKGNFPGRFSGRQFSNSRSEMNVSTLELGDSALYLCASSLGAETDTQYFGPGTRLTVL.

The chain recombines TRBV29-1 with TRBJ1-1; TRBD1 is a possible D gene (5 bases). V was cut by 5 bases and J by 1 base, with 14 bases left in between. This CDR3 is 14 amino acids long. Germline lookup yields CDR1 SQVTM and CDR2 ANQGSEA. CDR3 region: CSVYGGVGNTEAFF. CDR3 coding DNA: TGCAGCGTTTACGGGGGGGTAGGGAACACTGAAGCTTTCTTT.

This clonotype has a count of ten or more. V gene TRBV29-1 combines with J gene TRBJ2-5, with D possibly being TRBD2 (6 bases). CDR1 is SQVTM, CDR2 ANQGSEA, per germline. V lost 6 bases and J lost 5, with 13 bases in between. The CDR3 is 12 residues long. CDR3: CSVPGGGETQYF. Here the CDR3 DNA reads TGCAGCGTCCCCGGGGGTGGGGAGACCCAGTACTTC.

Only a few counts were recorded for this clonotype. The V call is TRBV7-8, the J call TRBJ2-6; D is unresolved. Trimming took off 5 bases at V and 0 bases at J, with 8 bases between the two ends. The germline gives CDR1 SGHVS, CDR2 FQNEAQ. CDR3 length equals 15 residues. The CDR3 coding sequence is TGTGCCAGCAGCCACGACCGCTCTGGGGCCAACGTCCTGACTTTC. Its translation: CASSHDRSGANVLTF.

The rearrangement links TRBV7-3 to TRBJ2-2; D is possibly TRBD2 (5 bases). V lost 1 base and J lost 2, with 20 bases in between. The CDR3 totals 19 residues. CDR1 and CDR2 (germline): SGHTA, FQGTGA. The CDR3 bases are TGTGCCAGCAGCTTAAGAGGAGCCGGATTACTAGGCAACACCGGGGAGCTGTTTTTT. Amino acids: CASSLRGAGLLGNTGELFF.

In its sample, this clonotype was seen a few times. The chain recombines TRBV29-1 with TRBJ2-6; D is uncertain. CDR1 is SQVTM, CDR2 ANQGSEA, per germline. V was clipped by 2 bases and J by 0 bases, with 5 bases between them. The CDR3 sequence is 14 residues long. The CDR3 is CSVESASGANVLTF. The CDR3 nucleotides read TGCAGCGTTGAAAGCGCCTCTGGGGCCAACGTCCTGACTTTC.

The V call is TRBV27, the J call TRBJ1-1, with 8 nucleotides matching TRBD1. This CDR3 spans 14 amino acids. Germline V gives CDR1 MNHEY, CDR2 SMNVEV (reference sequence). The junction had 9 bases not matched to a gene; V was cut back by 6 bases and J by 6 bases. DNA of the CDR3: TGTGCCAGCAGCCTCAGCAGGGGGCCAGCTGAAGCTTTCTTT. Translating gives CASSLSRGPAEAFF.

The chain carries TRBV27 and TRBJ1-4; no clear D. With 2 bases removed from V and 5 bases from J, the gap between germline ends came to 15 bases. The germline V gene has CDR1 MNHEY and CDR2 SMNVEV (reference sequence). This CDR3 comprises 16 residues. In DNA, the CDR3 is TGTGCCAGCAGTTTACTCTGGGAAAGAAGGAATGAAAAACTGTTTTTT. Residues: CASSLLWERRNEKLFF.

The chain combines TRBV29-1 with TRBJ2-7; the D gene is possibly TRBD1 (5 bases). Trimming removed 6 bases at V and 0 bases at J, with 15 bases between. The germline gives CDR1 SQVTM, CDR2 ANQGSEA. This CDR3 has 14 residues. This CDR3 is CSVAGHQSSYEQYF. The CDR3 bases are TGCAGCGTCGCCGGACACCAGTCCTCCTACGAGCAGTACTTC.

The genes are TRBV5-1 and TRBJ2-5, with 14 bases matching TRBD2. This CDR3 region has 16 residues. The V segment lost 6 bases and the J segment 11 bases; nucleotides outside the gene matches: 15. The V gene's germline CDR1 is SGHRS and CDR2 YFSETQ. CDR3 residues: CASTPGTSGRIGEQYF. The CDR3 bases are TGCGCCAGCACACCCGGGACTAGCGGGAGAATCGGTGAGCAGTACTTC.

This chain links TRBV4-3 with TRBJ2-3; 7 bases fit TRBD2. There are 16 residues in the CDR3. CDR1 LGHNA and CDR2 YSLEER come from the germline V gene. J gave up 7 bases and V 0 bases, and 10 bases lay outside the gene matches. The CDR3 spells CASSQDLASGSNTQYF. CDR3 coding DNA: TGCGCCAGCAGCCAAGATTTGGCTAGCGGATCGAATACGCAGTATTTT.

This CDR3 reads CASTPGLVGNEQFF. CDR3 nucleotides: TGTGCCAGCACGCCGGGACTAGTAGGCAATGAGCAGTTCTTC. This chain uses TRBV4-2 with TRBJ2-1; TRBD2 matches at 8 bases. V lost 7 bases and J lost 6; bases outside the gene matches: 8. The CDR3 spans 14 residues. The V gene's germline CDR1 is LGHNA and CDR2 YNFKEQ.

CDR3 residues: CASSEAGRSIYGYTF. CDR3 nucleotides: TGTGCCAGCAGTGAGGCTGGGAGATCGATCTATGGCTACACCTTC. The chain joins TRBV2 to TRBJ1-2; D uncertain. Trimming cost V 3 bases and J 4 bases, with 15 bases left between them. The CDR3 is 15 amino acids. In germline, CDR1 is SNHLY, CDR2 FYNNEI. Using reference TRBV2 and TRBJ1-2 for the parts outside the CDR3, the full variable domain is EPEVTQTPSHQVTQMGQEVILRCVPISNHLYFYWYRQILGQKVEFLVSFYNNEISEKSEIFDDQFSVERPDGSNFTLKIRSTKLEDSAMYFCASSEAGRSIYGYTFGSGTRLTVV.